One and the same sample provided the 31 T cell receptor beta chains below, sequenced in a study of CD8 T cells in ankylosing spondylitis. Whole-study results and caveats: Among TCR beta sequences, a motif of eight highly homologous variants appeared characteristic of ankylosing spondylitis blood.

TCRdb processed the 5' RACE reads anew with MiXCR; each CDR3 protein has one entry. The table includes 390,000 or so distinct CDR3 sequences, about a fifth detected once. No antigen is known for these receptors. The sequenced material came from blood, either unsorted or a sorted T cell fraction (not recorded which). Receptor source: a male donor with ankylosing spondylitis.

This clonotype was seen repeatedly, ten times or more. J is TRBJ2-3 and V is TRBV11-2; 16 nucleotides agree with TRBD2. Germline assignment: CDR1 SGHAT and CDR2 FQNNGV. The CDR3 is 17 residues long. V trimming: 4 bases; J trimming: 3 bases; junction bases outside the gene matches: 4. CDR3 sequence (DNA): TGTGCCAGCAGCTCGGGACTAGCGGGAGGGCCAACAGATACGCAGTATTTT. Translating it yields CASSSGLAGGPTDTQYF.

This clonotype came up a few times. The chain has TRBV28 and TRBJ2-3; no firm D call. Germline lookup yields CDR1 MDHEN and CDR2 SYDVKM. The CDR3 runs to 17 residues. Trimming left V 5 bases short and J 4 bases short, with 22 bases between. The CDR3 nucleotides are TGTGCCAGCAGTAGCGACCGACATGTGGGCGCTTCAGATACGCAGTATTTT. Translation: CASSSDRHVGASDTQYF.

The J gene is TRBJ2-1, the V gene TRBV5-6; D is possibly TRBD2 (5 bases). With 5 bases removed from V and 2 bases from J, the gap between germline ends came to 14 bases. CDR1 is SGHDT and CDR2 is YYEEEE in the germline V gene. The CDR3 has 15 residues. As DNA, the CDR3 is TGTGCCAGCAGGAGCCGAGGGAGACCCTACAATGAGCAGTTCTTC. Encoded protein: CASRSRGRPYNEQFF.

This clonotype was recorded a few times. The V call is TRBV7-9, the J call TRBJ2-7, with D perhaps matching TRBD1 (6 bases). The CDR3 runs to 15 residues. Germline values: CDR1 SEHNR, CDR2 FQNEAQ (reference sequence). V was clipped by 5 bases and J by 6 bases, with 20 bases between them. The CDR3 protein is CASSLYPLSGVEQYF. The CDR3 DNA sequence: TGTGCCAGCAGCCTTTACCCTTTATCAGGGGTCGAGCAGTACTTC.

The rearrangement uses TRBV3-1 and TRBJ2-1; possibly TRBD2 for D (6 bases). Between the trimmed V and J ends, which lost 0 bases and 4 bases, there was a span of 13 bases. Per germline, CDR1 LGHDT and CDR2 YNNKEL (reference sequence). The CDR3 spans 16 residues. The CDR3 sequence: CASSQEGSGGYNEQFF. CDR3 in DNA: TGTGCCAGCAGCCAAGAGGGTAGCGGAGGGTACAATGAGCAGTTCTTC.

This clonotype was recorded many times. The chain carries TRBV3-1 and TRBJ2-1; D gene ambiguous. The V end was cut by 1 base, the J end by 2 bases, with 9 bases between. CDR1 and CDR2 (germline): LGHDT, YNNKEL (reference sequence). The length of the CDR3 is 15 residues. The CDR3 spells CASSQVSSAYNEQFF. The CDR3 nucleotides read TGTGCCAGCAGCCAAGTTTCTTCAGCCTACAATGAGCAGTTCTTC.

The sample holds a few counts of this clonotype. The chain combines TRBV10-3 with TRBJ2-7; 11 nucleotides match TRBD1. Germline V lookup: CDR1 ENHRY, CDR2 SYGVKD. V was clipped by 10 bases and J by 3 bases; unmatched bases: 8. This CDR3 is 14 amino acids long. The DNA for the CDR3 is TGTGCCACCGCCTCCGGGACAGGGGGCTACGAGCAGTACTTC. Residues: CATASGTGGYEQYF.

V is TRBV6-1 and J is TRBJ2-1; D is uncertain. Germline V gene lookup returns CDR1 MNHNS and CDR2 SASEGT. The CDR3 has 14 residues. Trimming left V 7 bases short and J 8 bases short, with 18 bases between. CDR3 region: CASTPRASVDEQFF. DNA for the CDR3: TGTGCCAGCACCCCCCGGGCCTCAGTGGATGAGCAGTTCTTC.

V usage is TRBV29-1 and J usage is TRBJ2-7; no definite D call. The germline CDR1 and CDR2 sequences are SQVTM and ANQGSEA. Trimming took off 4 bases at V and 0 bases at J, with 7 bases between the two ends. The CDR3 is 12 amino acids. CDR3 in DNA: TGCAGCGTTGGGGCCAGCTCCTACGAGCAGTACTTC. This encodes CSVGASSYEQYF.

J is TRBJ2-1 and V is TRBV5-1; 8 bases match TRBD2. Germline-derived CDR1 and CDR2 are SGHRS and YFSETQ. The CDR3 consists of 15 residues. J was trimmed by 2 bases and V by 3 bases; bases with no gene match: 4. The CDR3 coding sequence is TGCGCCAGCAGCTATCGACTAGCGCCCTACAATGAGCAGTTCTTC. Protein sequence: CASSYRLAPYNEQFF.

The table lists this clonotype with a few counts. The chain carries TRBV7-2 and TRBJ2-7, with 8 bases aligning to TRBD2. The CDR3 loop spans 13 amino acids. Germline V gives CDR1 SGHTA, CDR2 FQGNSA. V lost 7 bases to trimming and J lost 0 bases; unmatched junction nucleotides: 2. This CDR3 reads CASTLAASYEQYF. CDR3 coding DNA: TGTGCCAGCACACTAGCGGCCTCCTACGAGCAGTACTTC.

The table lists this clonotype with a few counts. This rearrangement joins TRBV28 to TRBJ1-4; tentative D call: TRBD1 (6 bases). With 6 bases removed from V and 5 bases from J, the gap between germline ends came to 7 bases. From germline, CDR1 is MDHEN and CDR2 SYDVKM. CDR3 size: 12 residues. The CDR3 DNA follows: TGTGCCAGCAGACAGGGAAATGAAAAACTGTTTTTT. Encoded protein: CASRQGNEKLFF.

The chain links TRBV20-1 to TRBJ2-7; 7 nucleotides match TRBD1. Germline CDR1 is DFQATT and CDR2 is SNEGSKA (reference sequence). J gave up 3 bases and V 6 bases, and 11 bases lay outside the gene matches. CDR3 length: 14 amino acids. CDR3 in DNA: TGCAGTGCAAACAACAGGGGTGGTCGCTACGAGCAGTACTTC. Protein: CSANNRGGRYEQYF.

This chain joins TRBV4-1 and TRBJ1-4; D gene unclear. This CDR3 has 13 residues. Germline CDR1 and CDR2: MGHRA and YSYEKL. V shed 0 bases and J shed 7 bases, with 6 bases lying between them. The CDR3 loop reads CASSQDQGEKLFF. The CDR3 DNA reads as TGCGCCAGCAGCCAAGATCAAGGTGAAAAACTGTTTTTT.

The CDR3 DNA is TGTGCCAGCAGCGCGTTCGTGAAGGGTCGCTCCTACAATGAGCAGTTCTTC. Its translation is CASSAFVKGRSYNEQFF. The V and J genes are TRBV5-6 and TRBJ2-1; D not resolved. The CDR3 consists of 17 residues. Trimming removed 4 bases from V and 0 bases from J, with 17 bases in between. The germline V gene encodes CDR1 SGHDT and CDR2 YYEEEE.

This clonotype has only one observation. The J gene is TRBJ1-3, the V gene TRBV7-2; TRBD1 agrees at 8 bases. Germline values: CDR1 SGHTA, CDR2 FQGNSA. Trimming took 2 bases from V and 2 from J; bases not matched to a gene: 5. This CDR3 has 16 residues. CDR3 region: CASSLQPQGAGNTIYF. The CDR3 DNA follows: TGTGCCAGCAGCTTACAACCACAGGGGGCTGGAAACACCATATATTTT.

This clonotype has more than one count but fewer than ten. The chain carries TRBV20-1 and TRBJ2-3; tentatively, D is TRBD2 (5 bases). Trimming left V 3 bases short and J 10 bases short, with 29 bases between. Germline V CDR1 and CDR2: DFQATT, SNEGSKA (reference sequence). The length of the CDR3 is 17 residues. The CDR3 is CSASSNPPGGPQIAQYF. The CDR3 nucleotides are TGCAGTGCTAGTTCTAACCCACCAGGAGGCCCACAGATAGCGCAGTATTTT.

The rearrangement uses TRBV12-5 and TRBJ1-1; 7 bases map to TRBD1. This CDR3 has 15 residues. Germline CDR1 LGHNT, CDR2 FRNRAP. With 1 base clipped from V and 1 base from J, the junction kept 3 bases outside the gene matches. The CDR3 DNA reads TGTGCTAGTGGTTTGGGGGACAGCAAGAACACTGAAGCTTTCTTT. This encodes CASGLGDSKNTEAFF.

The chain joins TRBV5-1 to TRBJ2-5; TRBD1 is a possible D gene (6 bases). The V gene's germline CDR1 is SGHRS and CDR2 YFSETQ. The CDR3 runs to 15 residues. V lost 4 bases and J lost 4, with 17 bases in between. This CDR3 reads CASSVTGLRGETQYF. CDR3 nucleotides: TGCGCCAGCAGCGTAACAGGGCTTCGTGGAGAGACCCAGTACTTC. The whole variable domain, remainder taken from reference TRBV5-1 and TRBJ2-5, is KAGVTQTPRYLIKTRGQQVTLSCSPISGHRSVSWYQQTPGQGLQFLFEYFSETQRNKGNFPGRFSGRQFSNSRSEMNVSTLELGDSALYLCASSVTGLRGETQYFGPGTRLLVL.

This chain uses TRBV19 with TRBJ2-2; possible D gene TRBD1, 6 bases. CDR3 length: 17 amino acids. Trimming took off 7 bases at V and 0 bases at J, with 18 bases between the two ends. CDR1 is LNHDA, CDR2 SQIVND, per germline (reference sequence). The CDR3: CASTPSWQGTNTGELFF. The CDR3 DNA is TGTGCCAGTACCCCGTCTTGGCAGGGGACGAACACCGGGGAGCTGTTTTTT.

This clonotype was seen more than once but under ten times. This chain connects TRBV29-1 to TRBJ1-1, with D tentatively TRBD1 (6 bases). The V end was cut by 6 bases, the J end by 1 base, with 12 bases between. This CDR3 has 13 residues. Germline V lookup: CDR1 SQVTM, CDR2 ANQGSEA. The CDR3 sequence is CSVQGVGNTEAFF. The CDR3, as DNA: TGCAGCGTACAGGGTGTGGGGAACACTGAAGCTTTCTTT.

This clonotype was detected a few times. The chain employs TRBV11-2 and TRBJ2-2; 9 positions match TRBD2. Looked up from germline, CDR1 is SGHAT and CDR2 is FQNNGV. V dropped 2 bases and J dropped 4; count of bases not matched to a gene: 17. The CDR3 covers 20 residues. CDR3 sequence reads: CASSLILTGWTSDSTGELFF. The CDR3 DNA is TGTGCCAGCAGCTTAATCTTGACAGGGTGGACTAGCGATTCCACCGGGGAGCTGTTTTTT.

Only a few counts were recorded for this clonotype. The rearrangement joins TRBV7-8 to TRBJ1-1; the D gene is possibly TRBD1 (5 bases). CDR3 length: 15 residues. Trimming took 2 bases from V and 3 from J, leaving 13 bases between them. Germline CDR1 reads SGHVS; CDR2 reads FQNEAQ. This CDR3 reads CASSLKGSWDTEAFF. In DNA, the CDR3 is TGTGCCAGCAGCTTAAAGGGGTCTTGGGACACTGAAGCTTTCTTT.

V and J are TRBV11-2 and TRBJ2-3, with 7 bases fitting TRBD2. The CDR3 runs to 16 residues. Germline loops: CDR1 SGHAT, CDR2 FQNNGV. Trimming cost V 4 bases and J 0 bases; bases outside gene matches: 7. In DNA, the CDR3 is TGTGCCAGCAGCTACGGGGGGATCGGAAGCACAGATACGCAGTATTTT. Translation gives CASSYGGIGSTDTQYF.

This clonotype was observed at least ten times. This rearrangement joins TRBV12-3 or TRBV12-4 to TRBJ1-1; TRBD1 aligns across 8 bases. This CDR3 is built from 14 residues. Losses at the gene ends were 6 bases for V and 2 bases for J; bases not matched to a gene: 5. The chain's CDR3 is CASSQTGVNTEAFF. DNA for the CDR3: TGTGCCAGCAGCCAGACAGGGGTCAACACTGAAGCTTTCTTT.

This clonotype has just a few counts. The rearrangement joins TRBV5-1 to TRBJ2-7; 11 positions match TRBD1. Germline CDR1 and CDR2: SGHRS and YFSETQ. The J segment lost 4 bases and the V segment lost 4 bases, leaving 4 bases of the junction unmatched. The CDR3 loop spans 14 amino acids. The CDR3 loop is CASSGTGGLYEQYF. The CDR3 DNA sequence: TGCGCCAGCAGCGGGACAGGGGGTTTATACGAGCAGTACTTC.

This clonotype was counted ten times or more. This sequence joins TRBV12-3 or TRBV12-4 and TRBJ1-3, with D unresolved. The length of the CDR3 is 16 residues. Trimming took off 4 bases at V and 0 bases at J, with 13 bases between the two ends. The CDR3 nucleotides read TGTGCCAGCAGTTCCACGGGAACGGGCTCTGGAAACACCATATATTTT. Translated: CASSSTGTGSGNTIYF.

The rearrangement uses TRBV7-3 and TRBJ1-1; D unresolved. The germline V and J ends were trimmed by 5 bases and 1 base, with 26 bases remaining between them. Germline V gene data show CDR1 as SGHTA and CDR2 as FQGTGA. The CDR3 has 19 residues. CDR3 nucleotide sequence: TGTGCCAGCAGCCCGTTCATGGGAGCCGGAGGCATAAGGAACACTGAAGCTTTCTTT. This encodes CASSPFMGAGGIRNTEAFF. Full variable domain (missing parts from reference TRBV7-3 and TRBJ1-1): GAGVSQTPSNKVTEKGKYVELRCDPISGHTALYWYRQSLGQGPEFLIYFQGTGAADDSGLPNDRFFAVRPEGSVSTLKIQRTERGDSAVYLCASSPFMGAGGIRNTEAFFGQGTRLTVV.

The rearrangement uses TRBV28 and TRBJ2-1, with D tentatively TRBD2 (6 bases). The CDR3 totals 15 residues. The V gene lost 4 bases and the J gene lost 0 bases, with 10 bases spanning the gap. The V gene's germline CDR1 is MDHEN and CDR2 SYDVKM. CDR3 sequence reads: CASSSLAISYNEQFF. The DNA for the CDR3 is TGTGCCAGCAGTTCTCTAGCGATCTCCTACAATGAGCAGTTCTTC.

J is TRBJ2-7 and V is TRBV2, with a tentative D call TRBD1 (6 bases). Trimming stripped 5 bases from V and 5 bases from J, with 16 bases between. The germline V gene encodes CDR1 SNHLY and CDR2 FYNNEI. The length of the CDR3 is 14 residues. The CDR3 loop reads CASSTGSNLNEQYF. The CDR3 region has the DNA TGTGCCAGCAGTACAGGGTCTAACCTGAACGAGCAGTACTTC.

This chain joins TRBV7-2 and TRBJ2-1; unclear D gene. V lost 1 base, J lost 8 bases, and 15 bases lay in between. The CDR3 is 15 residues long. CDR1 is SGHTA, CDR2 FQGNSA, per germline. In DNA, the CDR3 is TGTGCCAGCAGCTTAGATGACGTTGGTGTGTATGAGCAGTTCTTC. As protein: CASSLDDVGVYEQFF.